One and the same sample provided the 6 T cell receptor beta chains below, sequenced in a study of spatial heterogeneity in lung cancer. Described time point: sample taken at primary tumor resection. A single record per CDR3 protein comes from TCRdb applying MiXCR to the 5' RACE reads. The repertoire holds some 100,000 distinct CDR3 sequences, with approximately 12% as singletons. This material consisted of PBMCs, taken at surgery. Receptor source: a male donor with early-stage non-small cell lung cancer.

This clonotype occurred many times. The rearrangement links TRBV7-6 to TRBJ2-1; TRBD2 matches 8 bases. CDR3 length: 14 amino acids. Germline assignment: CDR1 SGHVS and CDR2 FNYEAQ. The V segment lost 4 bases and the J segment 9 bases; nucleotides outside the gene matches: 8. The chain's CDR3 is CASSSGLELGEQFF. CDR3 nucleotides: TGTGCCAGCAGCTCGGGACTAGAGTTAGGTGAGCAGTTCTTC.

This chain joins TRBV5-5 and TRBJ2-1; TRBD1 aligns across 10 bases. The V gene end was trimmed by 2 bases and the J gene end by 2 bases; junction bases not matched to a gene: 4. The CDR3 is 16 residues long. Looked up from germline, CDR1 is SGHKS and CDR2 is YYEKEE (reference sequence). The DNA for the CDR3 is TGTGCCAGCAGCTTCAGGACAGGGGGTACCTACAATGAGCAGTTCTTC. It is translated as CASSFRTGGTYNEQFF. The full variable domain, with the rest looked up from reference TRBV5-5 and TRBJ2-1, is DAGVTQSPTHLIKTRGQQVTLRCSPISGHKSVSWYQQVLGQGPQFIFQYYEKEERGRGNFPDRFSARQFPNYSSELNVNALLLGDSALYLCASSFRTGGTYNEQFFGPGTRLTVL.

The V and J genes are TRBV28 and TRBJ1-3, with a weak D call TRBD1 (6 bases). Germline V gives CDR1 MDHEN, CDR2 SYDVKM. V lost 3 bases to trimming and J lost 0 bases, with 9 bases between them. The CDR3 sequence is 15 residues long. The CDR3 loop is CASSFMGASGNTIYF. The CDR3 bases are TGTGCCAGCAGTTTTATGGGGGCCTCTGGAAACACCATATATTTT.

The rearrangement joins TRBV4-3 to TRBJ1-6; D is possibly TRBD1 (5 bases). V was shortened by 0 bases and J by 7 bases, with 10 bases between the two germline ends. The CDR3 extends over 15 amino acids. Germline V gene data show CDR1 as LGHNA and CDR2 as YSLEER. The CDR3 spells CASSQDQGGNSPLHF. DNA for the CDR3: TGCGCCAGCAGCCAAGACCAGGGTGGGAATTCACCCCTCCACTTT.

The chain has TRBV2 and TRBJ2-1; 10 nucleotides line up with TRBD2. J was trimmed by 10 bases and V by 6 bases; bases with no gene match: 6. This CDR3 contains 13 residues. The germline CDR1 and CDR2 sequences are SNHLY and FYNNEI. CDR3 in DNA: TGTGCCAGCAGCCCTATAGCGGGAGGCGAGCAGTTCTTC. It specifies CASSPIAGGEQFF.

CDR3 coding DNA: TGTGCCAGCAGCCAAGGCCGAGGACAGGGTAATGAAAAACTGTTTTTT. Translating gives CASSQGRGQGNEKLFF. The V call is TRBV3-1, the J call TRBJ1-4; 8 bases fit TRBD1. V lost 1 base, J lost 4 bases, and 5 bases stayed unmatched. This CDR3 has 16 residues. Germline loops: CDR1 LGHDT, CDR2 YNNKEL (reference sequence).